This T cell receptor (beta chain) was identified during a study of CD8 T cells in ankylosing spondylitis. Study results and caveats: What seemed typical of ankylosing spondylitis blood was a TCR beta motif built from several highly homologous variants. Earlier work had already found some motif variants in reactive arthritis synovial fluid and blood.

V was trimmed by 2 bases and J by 2 bases, leaving 14 bases between them. Germline V gene lookup returns CDR1 ENHRY and CDR2 SYGVKD. The CDR3 consists of 16 residues. MiXCR, run by TCRdb on the 5' RACE reads, gives a single entry per CDR3 protein. The sample lists about 840,000 distinct CDR3 sequences, around 11% occurring once. This clonotype has more than one count but fewer than ten. Its antigen is currently unknown. This chain links TRBV10-3 with TRBJ2-3; possibly TRBD1 or TRBD2 for D (6 bases each). What was sequenced was blood, either unsorted or a sorted T cell fraction (not recorded which). This sequence originates from a male donor with ankylosing spondylitis. CDR3 nucleotide sequence: TGTGCCATCAGTGAGCGCTATGGGGGGCCCACAGATACGCAGTATTTT. As protein: CAISERYGGPTDTQYF.